A single count supports the clone carrying this TCR beta chain. The antigen is undetermined. This sample stems from a study of Ad26.COV2.S vaccination and SARS-CoV-2 variants. The CDR3 contains 14 residues. The V gene's germline CDR1 is MGHRA and CDR2 YSYEKL. Trimming cost V 0 bases and J 11 bases, with 14 bases left between them. General study points: Reports say spike-specific CD8+ and CD4+ T cell responses covered substantial breadth after vaccination. Researchers reported similar non-spike TCR breadth in vaccine and placebo recipients. Analyses of TCR breadth and depth may have underestimated total T cell responses. Spike-specific TCR breadth in vaccine recipients exceeded that seen in placebo recipients.

Data came from immunoSEQ multiplex PCR; TCRdb stores just in-frame clones and leaves some out. The table lists some 190,000 clones, roughly nine tenths of them singletons. Source: peripheral blood, taken after recovery from COVID-19. V and J are TRBV4-1 and TRBJ1-5, with a tentative D call TRBD1 (6 bases). This TCR was recovered from a human donor who had recovered from COVID-19. This CDR3 reads CASSQDHQGSAQHF. The CDR3 nucleotides read TGCGCCAGCAGCCAAGATCACCAGGGGTCGGCCCAGCATTTT.